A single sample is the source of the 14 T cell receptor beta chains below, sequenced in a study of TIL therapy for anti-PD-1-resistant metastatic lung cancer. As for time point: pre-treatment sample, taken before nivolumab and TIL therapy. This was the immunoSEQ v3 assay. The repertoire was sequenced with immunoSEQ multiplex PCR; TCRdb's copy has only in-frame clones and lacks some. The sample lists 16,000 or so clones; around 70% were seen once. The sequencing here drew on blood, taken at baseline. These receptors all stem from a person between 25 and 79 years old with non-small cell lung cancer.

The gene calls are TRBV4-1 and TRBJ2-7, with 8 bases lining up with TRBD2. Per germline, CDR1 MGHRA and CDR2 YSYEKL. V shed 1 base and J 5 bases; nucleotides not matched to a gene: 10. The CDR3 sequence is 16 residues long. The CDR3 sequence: CASSQAAAGVGNEQYF. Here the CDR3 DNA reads TGCGCCAGCAGCCAAGCAGCAGCGGGAGTCGGCAACGAGCAGTACTTC.

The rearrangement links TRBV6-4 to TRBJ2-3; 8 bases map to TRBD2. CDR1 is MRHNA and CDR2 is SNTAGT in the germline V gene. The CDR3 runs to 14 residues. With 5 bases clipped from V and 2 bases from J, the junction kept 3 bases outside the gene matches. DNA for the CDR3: TGTGCCAGCAGTCTCGGGGGGGCCACAGATACGCAGTATTTT. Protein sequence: CASSLGGATDTQYF.

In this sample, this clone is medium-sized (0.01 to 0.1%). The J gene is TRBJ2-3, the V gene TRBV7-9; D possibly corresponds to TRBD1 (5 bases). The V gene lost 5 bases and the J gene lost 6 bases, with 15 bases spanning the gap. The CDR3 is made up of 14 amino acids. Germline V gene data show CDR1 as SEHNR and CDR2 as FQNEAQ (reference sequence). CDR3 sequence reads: CASSPGHLGDTQYF. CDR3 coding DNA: TGTGCCAGCAGCCCCGGACACCTGGGGGATACGCAGTATTTT.

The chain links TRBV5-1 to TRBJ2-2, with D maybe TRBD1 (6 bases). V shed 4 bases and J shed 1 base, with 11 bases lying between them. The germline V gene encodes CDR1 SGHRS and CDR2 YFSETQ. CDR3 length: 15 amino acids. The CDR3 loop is CASSLTGLNTGELFF. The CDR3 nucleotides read TGCGCCAGCAGCCTGACAGGTTTGAACACCGGGGAGCTGTTTTTT.

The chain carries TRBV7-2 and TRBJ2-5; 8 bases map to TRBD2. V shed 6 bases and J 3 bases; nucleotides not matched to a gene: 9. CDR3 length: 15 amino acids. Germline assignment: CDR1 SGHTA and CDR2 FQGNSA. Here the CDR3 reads CASSPGTRGEETQYF. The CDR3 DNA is TGTGCCAGCAGTCCCGGGACTAGGGGGGAAGAGACCCAGTACTTC. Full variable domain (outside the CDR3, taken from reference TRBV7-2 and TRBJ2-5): GAGVSQSPSNKVTEKGKDVELRCDPISGHTALYWYRQSLGQGLEFLIYFQGNSAPDKSGLPSDRFSAERTGGSVSTLTIQRTQQEDSAVYLCASSPGTRGEETQYFGPGTRLLVL.

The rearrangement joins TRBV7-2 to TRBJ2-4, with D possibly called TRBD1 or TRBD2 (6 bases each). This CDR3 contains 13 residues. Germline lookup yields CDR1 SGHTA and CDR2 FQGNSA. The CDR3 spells CASAPGERRVQYF. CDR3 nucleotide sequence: TGTGCGTCGGCCCCAGGGGAACGGAGGGTTCAGTACTTC.

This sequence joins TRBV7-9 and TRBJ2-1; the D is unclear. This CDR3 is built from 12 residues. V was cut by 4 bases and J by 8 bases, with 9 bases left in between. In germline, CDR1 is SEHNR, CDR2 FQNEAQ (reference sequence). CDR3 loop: CASSSRPYEQFF. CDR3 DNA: TGTGCCAGCAGCTCCCGCCCTTATGAGCAGTTCTTC.

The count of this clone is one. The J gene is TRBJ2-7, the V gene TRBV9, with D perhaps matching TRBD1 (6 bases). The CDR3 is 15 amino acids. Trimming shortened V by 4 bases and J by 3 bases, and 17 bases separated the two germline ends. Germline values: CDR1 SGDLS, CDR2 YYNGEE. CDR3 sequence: CASSSRQDPDYEQYF. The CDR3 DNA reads TGTGCCAGCAGCTCACGACAGGACCCAGACTACGAGCAGTACTTC.

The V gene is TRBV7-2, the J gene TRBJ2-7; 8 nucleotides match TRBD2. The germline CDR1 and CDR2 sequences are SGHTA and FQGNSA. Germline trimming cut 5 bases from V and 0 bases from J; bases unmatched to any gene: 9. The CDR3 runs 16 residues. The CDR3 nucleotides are TGTGCCAGCAGCCCCGGAATAGCGGGGCCCTCCTACGAGCAGTACTTC. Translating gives CASSPGIAGPSYEQYF.

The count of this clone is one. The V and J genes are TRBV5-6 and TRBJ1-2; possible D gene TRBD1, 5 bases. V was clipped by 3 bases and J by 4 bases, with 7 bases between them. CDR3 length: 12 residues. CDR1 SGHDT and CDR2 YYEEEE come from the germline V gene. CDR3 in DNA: TGTGCCAGCAGCTCAGGGCTCTATGGCTACACCTTC. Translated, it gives CASSSGLYGYTF.

The CDR3 DNA reads TGTGCCAGTTCGGGAGCGGGGGTAAACAATGAGCAGTTCTTC. It yields the protein CASSGAGVNNEQFF. V gene TRBV18 combines with J gene TRBJ2-1; 8 nucleotides align to TRBD2. V shed 9 bases, J shed 5 bases, and the junction held 9 bases outside the gene matches. The CDR3 sequence is 14 residues long. Germline CDR1 is KGHSH and CDR2 is LQKENI.

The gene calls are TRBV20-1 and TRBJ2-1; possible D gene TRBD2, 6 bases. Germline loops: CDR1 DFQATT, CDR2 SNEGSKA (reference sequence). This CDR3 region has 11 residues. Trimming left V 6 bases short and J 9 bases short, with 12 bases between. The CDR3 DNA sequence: TGCAGTGCCTCCCGGGGAGGTGAGCAGTTCTTC. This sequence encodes CSASRGGEQFF.

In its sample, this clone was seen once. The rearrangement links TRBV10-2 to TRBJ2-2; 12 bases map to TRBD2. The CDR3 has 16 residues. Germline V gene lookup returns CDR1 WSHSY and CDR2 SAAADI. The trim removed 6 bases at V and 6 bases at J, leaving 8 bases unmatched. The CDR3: CASSARLAGAAGELFF. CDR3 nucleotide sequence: TGCGCCAGCAGCGCCAGACTAGCGGGGGCGGCCGGGGAGCTGTTTTTT.

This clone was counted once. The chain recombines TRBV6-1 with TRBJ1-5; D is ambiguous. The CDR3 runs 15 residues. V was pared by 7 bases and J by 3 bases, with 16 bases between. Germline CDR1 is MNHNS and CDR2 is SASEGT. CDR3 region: CASTRREAVNQPQHF. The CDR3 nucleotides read TGTGCCAGCACCCGAAGGGAAGCAGTCAATCAGCCCCAGCATTTT.